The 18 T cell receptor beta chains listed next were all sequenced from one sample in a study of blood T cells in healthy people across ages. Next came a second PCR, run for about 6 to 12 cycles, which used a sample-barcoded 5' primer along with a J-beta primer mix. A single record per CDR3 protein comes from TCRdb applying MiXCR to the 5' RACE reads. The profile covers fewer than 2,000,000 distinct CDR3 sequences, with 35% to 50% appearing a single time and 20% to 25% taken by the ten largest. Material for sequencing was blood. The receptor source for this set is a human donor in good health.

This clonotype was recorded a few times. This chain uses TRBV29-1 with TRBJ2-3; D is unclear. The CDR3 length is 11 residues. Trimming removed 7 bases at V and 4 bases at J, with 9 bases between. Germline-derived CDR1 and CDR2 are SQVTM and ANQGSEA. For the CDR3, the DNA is TGCAGCGACTCTAGGGCAGATACGCAGTATTTT. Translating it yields CSDSRADTQYF.

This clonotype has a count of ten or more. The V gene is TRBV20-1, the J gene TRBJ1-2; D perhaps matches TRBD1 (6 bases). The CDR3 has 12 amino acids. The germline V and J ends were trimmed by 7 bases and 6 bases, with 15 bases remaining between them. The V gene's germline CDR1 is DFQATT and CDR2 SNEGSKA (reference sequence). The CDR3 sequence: CSGPLGGDGYTF. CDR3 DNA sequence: TGCAGTGGGCCCTTAGGGGGTGATGGCTACACCTTC.

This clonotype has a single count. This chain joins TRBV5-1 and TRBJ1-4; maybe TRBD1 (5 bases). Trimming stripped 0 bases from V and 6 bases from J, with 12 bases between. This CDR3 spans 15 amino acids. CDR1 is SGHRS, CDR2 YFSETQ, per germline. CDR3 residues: CASSLEGKLDEKLFF. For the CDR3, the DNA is TGCGCCAGCAGCTTGGAGGGGAAACTAGATGAAAAACTGTTTTTT.

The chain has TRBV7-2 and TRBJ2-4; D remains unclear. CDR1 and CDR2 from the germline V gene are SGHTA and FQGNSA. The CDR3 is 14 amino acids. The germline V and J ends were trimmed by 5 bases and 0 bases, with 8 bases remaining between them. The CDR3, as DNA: TGTGCCAGCAGCCCACTGAGAGCCAAAAACATTCAGTACTTC. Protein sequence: CASSPLRAKNIQYF.

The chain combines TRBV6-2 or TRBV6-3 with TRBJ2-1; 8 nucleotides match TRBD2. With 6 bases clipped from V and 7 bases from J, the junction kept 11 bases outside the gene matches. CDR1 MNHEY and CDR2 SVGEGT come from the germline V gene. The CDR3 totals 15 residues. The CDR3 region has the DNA TGTGCCAGCAGCCCGACTAGCGCCACCGGGAATGAGCAGTTCTTC. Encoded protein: CASSPTSATGNEQFF.

The CDR3 is CASSPRRADTQYF. In nucleotides, the CDR3 is TGTGCCAGCAGCCCTCGGCGGGCAGATACGCAGTATTTT. The chain carries TRBV3-1 and TRBJ2-3; TRBD2 might be the D (5 bases). The CDR3 has 13 residues. Germline V gives CDR1 LGHDT, CDR2 YNNKEL (reference sequence). V lost 4 bases, J lost 4 bases, and 9 bases lay in between.

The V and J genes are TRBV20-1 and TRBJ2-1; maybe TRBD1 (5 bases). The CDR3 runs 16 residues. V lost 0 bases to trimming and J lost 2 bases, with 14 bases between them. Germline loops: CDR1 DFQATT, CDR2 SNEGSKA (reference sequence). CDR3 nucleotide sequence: TGCAGTGCTAGAGATTGGGGCAGCACCCCCTACAATGAGCAGTTCTTC. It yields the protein CSARDWGSTPYNEQFF.

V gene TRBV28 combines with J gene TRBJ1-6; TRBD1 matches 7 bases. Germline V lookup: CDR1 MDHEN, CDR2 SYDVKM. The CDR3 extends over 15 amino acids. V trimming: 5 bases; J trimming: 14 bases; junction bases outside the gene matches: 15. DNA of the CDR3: TGTGCCAGCAGTCCTCCCGGGACAGTTAATGGGGCCCTCCACTTT. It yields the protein CASSPPGTVNGALHF.

In DNA, the CDR3 is TGTGCCAGCAGTGTGGGGATTGGTTACGAGCAGTACTTC. This codes for CASSVGIGYEQYF. This chain connects TRBV25-1 to TRBJ2-7; D ambiguous. Trimming took 4 bases from V and 4 from J, leaving 11 bases between them. CDR3 length: 13 residues. The V gene's germline CDR1 is MGHDK and CDR2 SYGVNS.

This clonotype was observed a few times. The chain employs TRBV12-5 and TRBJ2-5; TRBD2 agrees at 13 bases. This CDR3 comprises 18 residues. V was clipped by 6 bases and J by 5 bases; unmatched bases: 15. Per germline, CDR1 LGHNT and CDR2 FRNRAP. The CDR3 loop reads CASGPAWTSGGAGETQYF. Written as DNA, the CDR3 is TGTGCTAGTGGCCCCGCCTGGACTAGCGGGGGAGCGGGGGAGACCCAGTACTTC.

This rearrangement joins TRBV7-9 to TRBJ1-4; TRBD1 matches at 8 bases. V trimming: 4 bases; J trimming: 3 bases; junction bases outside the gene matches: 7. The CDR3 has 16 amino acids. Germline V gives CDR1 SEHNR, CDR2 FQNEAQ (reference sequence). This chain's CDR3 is CASSSAGQGPNEKLFF. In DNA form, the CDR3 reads TGTGCCAGCAGCTCCGCCGGACAGGGTCCTAATGAAAAACTGTTTTTT.

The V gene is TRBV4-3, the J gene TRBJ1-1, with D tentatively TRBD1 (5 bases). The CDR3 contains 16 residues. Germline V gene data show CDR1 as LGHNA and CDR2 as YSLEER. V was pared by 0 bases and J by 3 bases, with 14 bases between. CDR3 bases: TGCGCCAGCAGCCAAGAAGGGGAGGGGTGGGACACTGAAGCTTTCTTT. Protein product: CASSQEGEGWDTEAFF.

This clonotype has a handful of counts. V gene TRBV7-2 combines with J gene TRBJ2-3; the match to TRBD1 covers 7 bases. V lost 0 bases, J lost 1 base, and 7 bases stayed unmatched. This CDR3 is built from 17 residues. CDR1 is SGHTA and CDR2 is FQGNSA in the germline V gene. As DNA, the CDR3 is TGTGCCAGCAGCTTAGCCTTCACAGGGGACCGCACAGATACGCAGTATTTT. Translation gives CASSLAFTGDRTDTQYF. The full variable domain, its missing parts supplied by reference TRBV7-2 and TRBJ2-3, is GAGVSQSPSNKVTEKGKDVELRCDPISGHTALYWYRQSLGQGLEFLIYFQGNSAPDKSGLPSDRFSAERTGGSVSTLTIQRTQQEDSAVYLCASSLAFTGDRTDTQYFGPGTRLTVL.

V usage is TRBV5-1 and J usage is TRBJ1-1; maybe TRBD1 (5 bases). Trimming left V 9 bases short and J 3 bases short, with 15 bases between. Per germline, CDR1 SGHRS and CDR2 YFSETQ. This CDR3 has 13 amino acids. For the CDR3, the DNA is TGCGCCACCCAGGGTAAAGGGGACACTGAAGCTTTCTTT. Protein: CATQGKGDTEAFF.

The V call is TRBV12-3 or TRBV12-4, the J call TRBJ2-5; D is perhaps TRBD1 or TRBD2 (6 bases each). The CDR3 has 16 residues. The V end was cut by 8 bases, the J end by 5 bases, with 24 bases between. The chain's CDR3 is CASGKGWEVGGETQYF. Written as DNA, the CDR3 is TGTGCCAGCGGCAAGGGATGGGAGGTAGGGGGGGAGACCCAGTACTTC.

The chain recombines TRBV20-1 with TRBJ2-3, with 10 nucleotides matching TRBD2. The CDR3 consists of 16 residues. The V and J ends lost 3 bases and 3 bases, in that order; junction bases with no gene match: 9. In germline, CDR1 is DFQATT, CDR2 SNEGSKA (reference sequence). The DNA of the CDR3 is TGCAGTGCTAGGATTGTAGCGGGGGGCGGGACAGATACGCAGTATTTT. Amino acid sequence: CSARIVAGGGTDTQYF.

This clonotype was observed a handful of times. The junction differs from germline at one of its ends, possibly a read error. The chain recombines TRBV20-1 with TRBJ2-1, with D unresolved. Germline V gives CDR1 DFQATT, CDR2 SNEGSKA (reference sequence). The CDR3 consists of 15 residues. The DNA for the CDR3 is TGCAGTGCTAGCCGTCCCGCCAGCTCCTACAATGGGCAGTTCTTC. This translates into CSASRPASSYNGQFF.

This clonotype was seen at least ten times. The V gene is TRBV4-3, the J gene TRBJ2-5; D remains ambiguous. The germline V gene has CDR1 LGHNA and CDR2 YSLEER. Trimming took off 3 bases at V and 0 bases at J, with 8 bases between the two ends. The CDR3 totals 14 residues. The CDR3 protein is CASSQAYYQETQYF. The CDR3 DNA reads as TGCGCCAGCAGCCAGGCCTATTACCAAGAGACCCAGTACTTC.